This TCR beta chain was captured by sequencing in a study of blood T cell repertoires in COVID-19 (dated by TCRdb to 2018 to 2020). Turning to the overall study: Samples from collaborators originated in the United States, Italy and Spain and spanned both the acute and convalescent phases of COVID-19. A freely available public database, intended as a resource for researchers studying the immune response to SARS-CoV-2, is where the repertoires were released. Samples were obtained from the ongoing ImmuneRACE study (first 160 participants) and from about 1,300 subjects provided by 6 global collaborators. The sample metadata nearly always contained a de-identified subject ID, COVID-19 status, age in years and sex. The material from the prospective study consisted of cDNA or gDNA derived from T cells, B-cell-depleted T cells, or PBMCs. HLA class I and class II types, where available, came from metadata supplied by the sample provider rather than from assay-based typing. Subjects who had been exposed to COVID-19, were actively infected with it, or had recovered from it provided the deeply sampled blood TCRbeta repertoires that made up the dataset.

TCRbeta CDR3 regions were amplified from genomic DNA by means of the immunoSEQ Assay, a bias-controlled multiplex PCR. From the authors' description of their analysis: Within the assay, amplification of reference gene primers was used to estimate how many nucleated cells each sample contained. To quantify the absolute abundance of each unique TCRbeta CDR3 rearrangement, sequence reads were collapsed and filtered. For each sample, productive Simpson clonality was calculated as the square root of Simpson's diversity index across productive rearrangements. In TCRdb, the immuneACCESS table is reduced to in-frame sequences with V and J assigned. These tables do not hold every clone; where another copy was compared, an unresolved V gene accounts for under half, and the others remain unexplained. V, J and clone size are those of that table, while D and trimming were read from the DNA. For this sample there are 85,000 to 110,000 clones; roughly 80% appear just once. The ten largest clones represent more than 10% of the sample.

Regarding this clone: Its antigen remains undetermined. Within one base of it there is no much larger clone, and no base qualities were kept.

Each collaborating institution followed its own protocols to collect whole blood in K2EDTA tubes. For TCRbeta analysis, collaborators shipped samples as frozen whole blood, isolated PBMCs, or DNA extracted from either of those sample types. Including cysteine and phenylalanine, the CDR3 has 11 amino acids. Only the CDR3 DNA stays, 33 bases, in frame from base 1. At the junction V is shortened by 3 bases and J by 6 bases, with 4 bases in between. The research as a whole found: The quantity of clinical and demographic metadata differed by source and by participant and was supplied without curation.

Rearrangement joined TRBV12-3 or TRBV12-4 to TRBJ2-3, with no confidently assigned D gene. The source material was peripheral blood. The receptor comes from a human donor in a cohort sampled during active COVID-19. The CDR3 protein is CASSLEDTQYF. The DNA sequence is TGTGCCAGCAGTTTGGAGGATACGCAGTATTTT.